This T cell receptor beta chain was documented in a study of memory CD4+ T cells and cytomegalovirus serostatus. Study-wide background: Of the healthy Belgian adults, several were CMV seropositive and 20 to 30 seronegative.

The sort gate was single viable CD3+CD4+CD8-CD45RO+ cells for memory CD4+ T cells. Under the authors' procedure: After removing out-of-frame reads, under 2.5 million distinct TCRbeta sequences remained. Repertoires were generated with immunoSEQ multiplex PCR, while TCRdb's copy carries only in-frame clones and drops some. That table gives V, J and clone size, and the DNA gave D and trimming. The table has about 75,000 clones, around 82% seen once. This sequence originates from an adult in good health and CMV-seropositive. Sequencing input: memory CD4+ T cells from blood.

CDR3 amino acids: CASRAGGDEQFF. CDR3 DNA: TGTGCCAGCAGGGCCGGGGGGGATGAGCAGTTCTTC. J is TRBJ2-1 and V is TRBV7-9; the match to TRBD2 covers 8 bases. Germline-derived CDR1 and CDR2 are SEHNR and FQNEAQ (reference sequence). Unmatched junction bases numbered 3, after V lost 6 bases and J lost 8 bases. The CDR3 has 12 residues.